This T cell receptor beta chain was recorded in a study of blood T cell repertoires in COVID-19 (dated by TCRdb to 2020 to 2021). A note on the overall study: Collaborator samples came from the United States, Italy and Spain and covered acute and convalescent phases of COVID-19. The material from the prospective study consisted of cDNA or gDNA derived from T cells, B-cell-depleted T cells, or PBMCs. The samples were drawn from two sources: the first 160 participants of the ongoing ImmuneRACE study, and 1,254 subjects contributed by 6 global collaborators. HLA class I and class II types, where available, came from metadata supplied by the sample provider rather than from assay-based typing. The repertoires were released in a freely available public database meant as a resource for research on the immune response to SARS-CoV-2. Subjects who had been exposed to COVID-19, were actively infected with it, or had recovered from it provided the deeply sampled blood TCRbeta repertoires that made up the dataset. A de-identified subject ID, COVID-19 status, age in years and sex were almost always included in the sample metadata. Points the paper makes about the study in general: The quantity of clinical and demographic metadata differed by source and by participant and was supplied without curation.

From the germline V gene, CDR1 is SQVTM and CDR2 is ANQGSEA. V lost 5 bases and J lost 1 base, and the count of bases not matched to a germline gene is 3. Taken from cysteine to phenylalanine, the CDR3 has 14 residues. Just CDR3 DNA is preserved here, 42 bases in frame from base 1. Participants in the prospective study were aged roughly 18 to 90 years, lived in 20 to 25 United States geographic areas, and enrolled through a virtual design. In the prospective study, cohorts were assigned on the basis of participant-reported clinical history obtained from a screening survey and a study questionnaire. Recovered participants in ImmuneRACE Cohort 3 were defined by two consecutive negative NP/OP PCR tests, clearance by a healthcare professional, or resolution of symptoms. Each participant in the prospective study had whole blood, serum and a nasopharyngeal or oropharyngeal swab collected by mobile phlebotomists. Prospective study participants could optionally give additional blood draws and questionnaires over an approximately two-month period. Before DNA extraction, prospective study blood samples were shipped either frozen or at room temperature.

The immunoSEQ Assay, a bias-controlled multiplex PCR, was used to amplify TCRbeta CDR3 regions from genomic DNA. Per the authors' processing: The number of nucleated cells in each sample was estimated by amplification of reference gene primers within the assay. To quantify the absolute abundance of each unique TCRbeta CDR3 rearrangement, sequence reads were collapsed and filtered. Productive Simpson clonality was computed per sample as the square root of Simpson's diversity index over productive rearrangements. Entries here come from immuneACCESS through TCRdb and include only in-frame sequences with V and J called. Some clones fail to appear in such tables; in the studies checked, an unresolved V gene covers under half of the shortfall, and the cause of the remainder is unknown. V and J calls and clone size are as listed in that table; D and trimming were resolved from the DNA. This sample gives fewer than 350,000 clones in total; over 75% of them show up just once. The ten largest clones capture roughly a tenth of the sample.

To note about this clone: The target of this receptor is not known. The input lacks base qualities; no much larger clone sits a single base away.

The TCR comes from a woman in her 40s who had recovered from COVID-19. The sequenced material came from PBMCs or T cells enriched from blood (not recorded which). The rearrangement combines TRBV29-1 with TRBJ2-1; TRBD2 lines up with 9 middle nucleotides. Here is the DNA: TGCAGCGTTAATAGCGGGAGTTCCTACAATGAGCAGTTCTTC. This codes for CSVNSGSSYNEQFF.